This is a list of T cell receptor beta chains from one sample in a study of cytomegalovirus exposure and HLA in healthy donors. Measured with immunoSEQ multiplex PCR; TCRdb has only the in-frame clones, and not every one. The sample totals 65,000 to 90,000 clones. Sequenced: PBMCs. These receptors came from a female donor in good health and CMV-seropositive. The CDR3 runs from the conserved cysteine through the conserved F or W. D genes are given only for firm matches.

D	V	length	J	DNA	CDR3
NA	TRBV6-5	15	TRBJ2-5	TGTGCCAGCAGTTCGACTAGAGGGGAACAAGAGACCCAGTACTTC	CASSSTRGEQETQYF
NA	TRBV4-3	16	TRBJ1-3	TGCGCCAGCAGCCAAGATTACTCCGCCTCTGGAAACACCATATATTTT	CASSQDYSASGNTIYF
NA	TRBV11-2	14	TRBJ1-1	TGTGCCAGCAGCCCTCTGGGGGGGAACACTGAAGCTTTCTTT	CASSPLGGNTEAFF
NA	TRBV6-5	13	TRBJ1-5	TGTGCCAGCAGCAACAGAGAGAATCAGCCCCAGCATTTT	CASSNRENQPQHF
NA	TRBV11-2	14	TRBJ1-1	TGTGCCAGCAGCTCCGCCCCAGTGAACACTGAAGCTTTCTTT	CASSSAPVNTEAFF
TRBD1	TRBV4-1	13	TRBJ1-1	TGCGCCAGCAGCCAGGACAGGGATACTGAAGCTTTCTTT	CASSQDRDTEAFF
NA	TRBV4-1	13	TRBJ2-7	TGCGCCAGCAGCCAAGAAACACCCTACGAGCAGTACTTC	CASSQETPYEQYF
NA	TRBV6-6	14	TRBJ1-4	TGTGCCAGCAGTTACCAGACAGCTAATGAAAAACTGTTTTTT	CASSYQTANEKLFF
NA	TRBV10-3	15	TRBJ1-5	TGTGCCATCAGTTCTAGACAGGAGAGCAATCAGCCCCAGCATTTT	CAISSRQESNQPQHF
TRBD1	TRBV19	16	TRBJ1-1	TGTGCCAGTAGTATCCTAGGACAGGGTTTCAACACTGAAGCTTTCTTT	CASSILGQGFNTEAFF
NA	TRBV6-5	15	TRBJ1-5	TGTGCCAGCAGGGGAACAGGGCAGGGCAATCAGCCCCAGCATTTT	CASRGTGQGNQPQHF
TRBD2	TRBV30	15	TRBJ2-3	TGTGCCTGGAGTAACGGGGGGGGCCGAGCCGATACGCAGTATTTT	CAWSNGGGRADTQYF
NA	TRBV18	15	TRBJ1-1	TGTGCCAGCTCACCACCGTCAGCAGGGCTCACTGAAGCTTTCTTT	CASSPPSAGLTEAFF
NA	TRBV10-3	15	TRBJ2-7	TGTGCCACCCATGTCGGGGTTGGAGGGCGCTACGAGCAGTACTTC	CATHVGVGGRYEQYF
TRBD2	TRBV7-2	15	TRBJ2-7	TGTGCCAGCAGCGTTAGCGGGGGGGCCGGGTACGAGCAGTACTTC	CASSVSGGAGYEQYF
NA	TRBV9	14	TRBJ2-3	TGTGCCAGCAGCCCCCCTGCGGGAACAGATACGCAGTATTTT	CASSPPAGTDTQYF
TRBD1	TRBV19	15	TRBJ1-1	TGTGCCAGTAGCCGGGACAGGGAGGGGGGGACTGAAGCTTTCTTT	CASSRDREGGTEAFF
NA	TRBV5-1	15	TRBJ2-3	TGCGCCAGCAGCCCCGACAGAAAGTCCACAGATACGCAGTATTTT	CASSPDRKSTDTQYF
NA	TRBV6-6	13	TRBJ1-1	TGTGCCAGCAGCCCGGGGAGAGGTACTGAAGCTTTCTTT	CASSPGRGTEAFF
NA	TRBV4-2	16	TRBJ1-1	TGTGCCAGCAGCCTAGAACTAGGGGACATGAACACTGAAGATTTCTTT	CASSLELGDMNTEDFF
NA	TRBV4-3	13	TRBJ1-4	TGCGCCAGCAGCCAAGATTATAACCAGAAACTGTTTTTT	CASSQDYNQKLFF
NA	TRBV7-2	18	TRBJ2-2	TGTGCCAGCAGCTTAGCGGGGTGGGGCAACTTGGGCACCGGGGAGCTGTTTTTT	CASSLAGWGNLGTGELFF
NA	TRBV7-7	14	TRBJ2-3	TGTGCCAGCAGCCCAACTGCGGGGGCGGATACGCAGTATTTT	CASSPTAGADTQYF
NA	TRBV7-2	16	TRBJ1-4	TGTGCCAGCAGCTTAAGGGGCAGCCGCTTAGGCGAAAAACTGTTTTTT	CASSLRGSRLGEKLFF
NA	TRBV2	14	TRBJ1-5	TGTGCCAGCAAAGAGACAACTAGCAATCAGCCCCAGCATTTT	CASKETTSNQPQHF
TRBD1	TRBV29-1	18	TRBJ1-1	TGCAGCGGATCTGACGGACAGGGGTTTTCTCTTATGAACACTGAAGATTTCTTT	CSGSDGQGFSLMNTEDFF
NA	TRBV19	12	TRBJ1-5	TGTGCCAAAACAGGGTACAATCAGCCCCAGCATTTT	CAKTGYNQPQHF
NA	TRBV18	14	TRBJ1-1	TGTGCCAGCTCACGGGAGAACTGGAACACTGAAGCTTTCTTT	CASSRENWNTEAFF
NA	TRBV7-3	15	TRBJ2-1	TGTGCCAGCAGCTTAACGCGCGGGGGCCGCAATGAGCAGTTCTTC	CASSLTRGGRNEQFF
NA	TRBV5-6	11	TRBJ2-1	TGTGCCAGCAGCGGGGGGAATGAGCAGTTCTTC	CASSGGNEQFF
NA	TRBV6-5	15	TRBJ1-6	TGTGCCAGCAGCAACGGGGCGGGAGAAAGTTCACCCCTCCACTTT	CASSNGAGESSPLHF
NA	TRBV6-4	19	TRBJ1-5	TGTGCCAGCAGCTTACAATGGACAGAAACAAGATATAGCAATCAGCCCCAGCATTTT	CASSLQWTETRYSNQPQHF
TRBD1	TRBV18	16	TRBJ2-2	TGTGCCAGCTCACCGATGCAGGGGGCGAACACCGGGGAGCTGTTTTTT	CASSPMQGANTGELFF
TRBD2	TRBV18	14	TRBJ2-1	TGTGCCAGCTCCCGGGGAGGGAACGTACATGAGCAGTTCTTC	CASSRGGNVHEQFF
TRBD1	TRBV28	15	TRBJ1-4	TGTGCCAGCAGTTTCCAGGACAGGACGCATGAAAAACTGTTTTTT	CASSFQDRTHEKLFF
NA	TRBV27	14	TRBJ2-7	TGTGCCAGCAGCCTTAGTCGCGGAGCCTACGAGCAGTACTTC	CASSLSRGAYEQYF
NA	TRBV6-4	15	TRBJ2-2	TGTGCCAGCAGTGACTCTAACAGGGCCACCGGGGAGCTGTTTTTT	CASSDSNRATGELFF
NA	TRBV7-2	15	TRBJ2-1	TGTGCCAGCAGCCCATCCGGGACAAAGTACAATGAGCAGTTCTTC	CASSPSGTKYNEQFF
NA	TRBV18	14	TRBJ1-5	TGTGCCAGCAACGACCAGGGTAGCAATCAGCCCCAGCATTTT	CASNDQGSNQPQHF
TRBD2	TRBV4-2	16	TRBJ2-5	TGTGCCAGCAGCCAAGGGGCTAGCGGGGAGAGGGAGACCCAGTACTTC	CASSQGASGERETQYF
NA	TRBV28	14	TRBJ1-2	TGTGCCAGCAGTACGCATACCAGGGACTATGGCTACACCTTC	CASSTHTRDYGYTF
TRBD2	TRBV27	16	TRBJ2-3	TGTGCCAGCAGCCTACTAGCGGGGGGGCCGGCAGATACGCAGTATTTT	CASSLLAGGPADTQYF
TRBD1	TRBV4-1	14	TRBJ2-7	TGCGCCAGCACCCCGGGACAGCGCCTGGGGCGGCAGTACTTC	CASTPGQRLGRQYF
NA	TRBV7-9	11	TRBJ2-7	TGTGCCAGCAGCACTACCTACGAGCAGTACTTC	CASSTTYEQYF